This entry lists 26 T cell receptor beta chains sequenced from one sample in a study of blood T cell repertoires in COVID-19. Libraries were prepared by immunoSEQ multiplex PCR; TCRdb keeps only in-frame clonotypes and omits some of them. Here the sample spans some 230,000 clones, 82% being singletons. Sequenced: peripheral blood. These TCRs come from a woman older than 75 with COVID-19, enrolled during active disease.

The gene calls are TRBV19 and TRBJ2-7; D might be TRBD1 (5 bases). The CDR3 spans 15 residues. Looked up from germline, CDR1 is LNHDA and CDR2 is SQIVND (reference sequence). Trimming removed 4 bases from V and 3 bases from J, with 16 bases in between. The CDR3 DNA reads as TGTGCCAGTAGTAGTGTGAACGCTGGACACTACGAGCAGTACTTC. Translation: CASSSVNAGHYEQYF.

J is TRBJ1-1 and V is TRBV6-5; D unresolved. The CDR3 runs 15 residues. V lost 0 bases, J lost 5 bases, and 13 bases lay in between. Germline assignment: CDR1 MNHEY and CDR2 SVGAGI. DNA for the CDR3: TGTGCCAGCAGTTACTCCCCGAGGTTTGGTACTGAAGCTTTCTTT. Amino acid sequence: CASSYSPRFGTEAFF.

The chain combines TRBV3-1 (or the pseudogene TRBV3-2) with TRBJ2-3; 12 nucleotides agree with TRBD2. V was pared by 4 bases and J by 8 bases, with 10 bases of the junction left unmatched. The CDR3 sequence is 16 residues long. CDR1 and CDR2 (germline): LGHDT, YNNKEL (reference sequence). CDR3 in amino acids: CASSPPLAGGWGTQYF. For the CDR3, the DNA is TGTGCCAGCAGCCCCCCACTAGCGGGGGGATGGGGTACGCAGTATTTT.

J is TRBJ2-1 and V is TRBV9; TRBD2 agrees at 11 bases. V was pared by 0 bases and J by 0 bases, with 11 bases of the junction left unmatched. In germline, CDR1 is SGDLS, CDR2 YYNGEE. The CDR3 is 20 residues long. The CDR3 spells CASSVVGTSGGARSYNEQFF. CDR3 sequence (DNA): TGTGCCAGCAGCGTAGTGGGTACTAGCGGGGGAGCCCGCTCCTACAATGAGCAGTTCTTC. The variable domain in full, with the rest retrieved from reference TRBV9 and TRBJ2-1, is DSGVTQTPKHLITATGQRVTLRCSPRSGDLSVYWYQQSLDQGLQFLIQYYNGEERAKGNILERFSAQQFPDLHSELNLSSLELGDSALYFCASSVVGTSGGARSYNEQFFGPGTRLTVL.

The chain is built from TRBV3-1 (or the pseudogene TRBV3-2) and TRBJ2-1, with 9 bases fitting TRBD1. The V segment lost 4 bases and the J segment 7 bases; nucleotides outside the gene matches: 2. From germline, CDR1 is LGHDT and CDR2 YNNKEL (reference sequence). The CDR3 length is 13 residues. The CDR3 DNA follows: TGTGCCAGCAGCCGACAGGGGGTAAATGAGCAGTTCTTC. Translating gives CASSRQGVNEQFF.

This clone was counted a single time. V usage is TRBV4-2 and J usage is TRBJ2-1, with D tentatively TRBD2 (5 bases). V was pared by 0 bases and J by 5 bases, with 11 bases between. CDR3 length: 15 residues. Germline CDR1 LGHNA, CDR2 YNFKEQ. The CDR3 loop is CASSQDWWENNEQFF. DNA of the CDR3: TGTGCCAGCAGCCAAGATTGGTGGGAGAACAATGAGCAGTTCTTC.

This clone appeared a single time. CDR3: CATEGQRQTYEQYF. Written as DNA, the CDR3 is TGTGCCACCGAGGGACAGCGCCAGACCTACGAGCAGTACTTC. The chain uses TRBV24-1 and TRBJ2-7; TRBD1 matches at 7 bases. CDR1 is KGHDR and CDR2 is SFDVKD in the germline V gene. This CDR3 comprises 14 residues. V shed 9 bases and J 2 bases; nucleotides not matched to a gene: 9.

This clone came up a few times. The rearrangement joins TRBV7-8 to TRBJ2-7, with 11 nucleotides matching TRBD2. V was clipped by 5 bases and J by 2 bases; unmatched bases: 8. This CDR3 has 16 amino acids. Germline V CDR1 and CDR2: SGHVS, FQNEAQ. The CDR3 reads CASSRVAGGRPYEQYF. The CDR3 DNA sequence: TGTGCCAGCAGCAGAGTAGCGGGGGGGCGCCCCTACGAGCAGTACTTC.

This chain joins TRBV6-2 or TRBV6-3 and TRBJ2-3; 8 positions match TRBD2. The J segment lost 5 bases and the V segment lost 2 bases, leaving 3 bases of the junction unmatched. There are 14 residues in the CDR3. CDR1 and CDR2 (germline): MNHEY, SVGEGT. The CDR3 sequence is CASSYRLAGDTQYF. Here the CDR3 DNA reads TGTGCCAGCAGTTACCGGCTAGCGGGAGATACGCAGTATTTT.

This clone has more than one count but fewer than ten. V is TRBV2 and J is TRBJ2-7, with D possibly matching TRBD1 (6 bases). The germline V gene encodes CDR1 SNHLY and CDR2 FYNNEI. The V and J ends lost 8 bases and 4 bases respectively, with 18 bases between them. There are 14 residues in the CDR3. The CDR3 region is CASLSRGGAYEQYF. The CDR3 DNA sequence: TGTGCCAGCTTATCTAGAGGGGGAGCGTACGAGCAGTACTTC.

V gene TRBV4-1 combines with J gene TRBJ1-1; TRBD1 matches 9 bases. The CDR3 has 14 amino acids. V lost 3 bases, J lost 9 bases, and 8 bases stayed unmatched. Germline values: CDR1 MGHRA, CDR2 YSYEKL. Here the CDR3 DNA reads TGCGCCAGCAGCCAGGGTACCGGGACAGGGAAAGCTTTCTTT. Translating gives CASSQGTGTGKAFF.

The chain uses TRBV5-4 and TRBJ2-5; no reliable D call. CDR3 size: 14 residues. The V gene lost 0 bases and the J gene lost 0 bases, with 6 bases spanning the gap. Germline V gene lookup returns CDR1 SGHNT and CDR2 YYREEE (reference sequence). CDR3 DNA: TGTGCCAGCAGCTTGGTACCAGACCAAGAGACCCAGTACTTC. It yields the protein CASSLVPDQETQYF.

This clone was seen more than once but under ten times. The chain is built from TRBV2 and TRBJ1-2; 11 nucleotides match TRBD1. Germline V lookup: CDR1 SNHLY, CDR2 FYNNEI. J lost 6 bases, V lost 9 bases, and 21 bases had no gene match. The CDR3 covers 18 residues. The CDR3 DNA is TGTGCCAGTCACCCGGATAGGAGGACAGGGGGCGCGAAGGATGGCTACACCTTC. Translation gives CASHPDRRTGGAKDGYTF.

This clone was seen more than once but under ten times. This sequence joins TRBV19 and TRBJ1-2, with a weak D call TRBD1 (6 bases). The V gene lost 1 base and the J gene lost 3 bases, with 12 bases spanning the gap. Germline loops: CDR1 LNHDA, CDR2 SQIVND (reference sequence). The CDR3 is made up of 15 amino acids. CDR3 in DNA: TGTGCCAGTAGTATAGCCAAGACAGGAGACTATGGCTACACCTTC. The encoded protein is CASSIAKTGDYGYTF.

The rearrangement links TRBV28 to TRBJ1-5; maybe TRBD1 (5 bases). The CDR3 loop spans 13 amino acids. The germline gives CDR1 MDHEN, CDR2 SYDVKM. Trimming pared 8 bases from V and 4 bases from J, leaving 12 bases between. CDR3 protein: CASGRGSNQPQHF. In DNA, the CDR3 is TGTGCCAGCGGGCGGGGGTCGAATCAGCCCCAGCATTTT.

The chain combines TRBV5-6 with TRBJ1-5, with 11 positions matching TRBD1. V lost 0 bases to trimming and J lost 5 bases; unmatched junction nucleotides: 4. The CDR3 spans 16 residues. CDR1 is SGHDT, CDR2 YYEEEE, per germline. The CDR3 nucleotides read TGTGCCAGCAGCTTGGGGACAGGGGGCGCCGATCAGCCCCAGCATTTT. It is translated as CASSLGTGGADQPQHF. Drawing the rest from reference TRBV5-6 and TRBJ1-5, the complete variable domain is DAGVTQSPTHLIKTRGQQVTLRCSPKSGHDTVSWYQQALGQGPQFIFQYYEEEERQRGNFPDRFSGHQFPNYSSELNVNALLLGDSALYLCASSLGTGGADQPQHFGDGTRLSIL.

The CDR3 region is CASSHRTGNQPQHF. The DNA for the CDR3 is TGTGCCAGCAGCCACCGGACAGGGAATCAGCCCCAGCATTTT. V usage is TRBV3-1 (or the pseudogene TRBV3-2) and J usage is TRBJ1-5, with 8 bases that match TRBD1. The CDR3 contains 14 residues. From germline, CDR1 is LGHDT and CDR2 YNNKEL (reference sequence). Unmatched junction bases numbered 2, after V lost 3 bases and J lost 4 bases.

The chain employs TRBV7-9 and TRBJ2-3, with 10 positions matching TRBD2. In germline, CDR1 is SEHNR, CDR2 FQNEAQ (reference sequence). J lost 0 bases, V lost 4 bases, and 7 bases had no gene match. The CDR3 loop spans 17 amino acids. This chain's CDR3 is CASSSSGGTSSTDTQYF. Here the CDR3 DNA reads TGTGCCAGCAGCTCTAGCGGGGGTACATCTAGCACAGATACGCAGTATTTT.

The chain has TRBV27 and TRBJ1-1, with 7 bases matching TRBD1. Germline V lookup: CDR1 MNHEY, CDR2 SMNVEV (reference sequence). This CDR3 spans 13 amino acids. The J segment lost 10 bases and the V segment lost 5 bases, leaving 10 bases of the junction unmatched. CDR3 in amino acids: CASSPPTGKGAFF. In nucleotides, the CDR3 is TGTGCCAGCAGTCCTCCGACAGGGAAGGGAGCTTTCTTT.

This chain uses TRBV25-1 with TRBJ2-3; TRBD2 is a possible D gene (5 bases). The length of the CDR3 is 14 residues. Germline V gene lookup returns CDR1 MGHDK and CDR2 SYGVNS. V was pared by 4 bases and J by 4 bases, with 12 bases between. The CDR3 spells CASSGRVGADTQYF. CDR3 bases: TGTGCCAGCAGTGGGAGAGTCGGGGCAGATACGCAGTATTTT.

The chain is built from TRBV7-8 and TRBJ2-3; TRBD2 matches at 9 bases. V dropped 4 bases and J dropped 5; count of bases not matched to a gene: 10. The CDR3 has 16 amino acids. Germline loops: CDR1 SGHVS, CDR2 FQNEAQ. The CDR3 DNA follows: TGTGCCAGCAGCTCTAGTAGCGGGAGTGCGAAAGATACGCAGTATTTT. Amino acids: CASSSSSGSAKDTQYF.

V usage is TRBV9 and J usage is TRBJ2-2; D possibly corresponds to TRBD1 (5 bases). CDR3 length: 16 amino acids. Trimming cost V 0 bases and J 1 base, with 10 bases left between them. CDR1 and CDR2 from the germline V gene are SGDLS and YYNGEE. CDR3 bases: TGTGCCAGCAGCGTAGTTCAGGGCTTGAACACCGGGGAGCTGTTTTTT. Protein product: CASSVVQGLNTGELFF.

In its sample, this clone was seen a few times. V gene TRBV7-3 combines with J gene TRBJ2-2, with 10 bases lining up with TRBD2. Per the germline V gene, CDR1 is SGHTA and CDR2 is FQGTGA. This CDR3 is 17 amino acids long. The V gene end was trimmed by 1 base and the J gene end by 1 base; junction bases not matched to a gene: 3. The CDR3 sequence is CASSLNLAGENTGELFF. DNA of the CDR3: TGTGCCAGCAGCTTAAATCTAGCGGGGGAGAACACCGGGGAGCTGTTTTTT.

This rearrangement joins TRBV2 to TRBJ2-7, with TRBD1 matching 8 bases. The CDR3 length is 14 residues. CDR1 SNHLY and CDR2 FYNNEI come from the germline V gene. Trimming at V came to 1 base and at J to 3 bases, leaving 2 bases not matched to a gene. CDR3 in amino acids: CASSEDRGVYEQYF. CDR3 DNA sequence: TGTGCCAGCAGTGAAGACAGGGGGGTCTACGAGCAGTACTTC.

The genes are TRBV2 and TRBJ1-4; no firm D call. This CDR3 has 11 amino acids. V was shortened by 5 bases and J by 6 bases, with 4 bases between the two germline ends. The V gene's germline CDR1 is SNHLY and CDR2 FYNNEI. The CDR3 region is CASSFDEKLFF. For the CDR3, the DNA is TGTGCCAGCAGTTTCGATGAAAAACTGTTTTTT.

This chain links TRBV5-1 with TRBJ1-2; perhaps TRBD1 as D (6 bases). Trimming took off 5 bases at V and 7 bases at J, with 15 bases between the two ends. The length of the CDR3 is 13 residues. The germline CDR1 and CDR2 sequences are SGHRS and YFSETQ. Here the CDR3 DNA reads TGCGCCAGCAGGAACTTACAGGGTCGTGGCTACACCTTC. It is translated as CASRNLQGRGYTF.